The source of this T cell receptor (beta chain) is a study of patients and donors after allogeneic stem cell transplantation. Each CDR3 protein gets one entry after TCRdb re-called the RT-PCR reads with MiXCR. The sample has about a million distinct CDR3 sequences, roughly 17% seen once; the top ten hold roughly 6%. Material for sequencing was blood, either unsorted or a sorted T cell fraction (not recorded which). The receptor was derived from a human donor who was either an allogeneic HSCT recipient or a stem cell or donor lymphocyte infusion donor (not recorded which). It is not recorded whose cells these are; they may come from a transplant donor.

DNA for the CDR3: TGTGCCAGCAGCTTAGGGGCACCTGAGCAGTTCTTC. Translating gives CASSLGAPEQFF. The chain combines TRBV7-3 with TRBJ2-1, with D possibly TRBD1 on 5 matching bases. Germline loops: CDR1 SGHTA, CDR2 FQGTGA. The V and J ends lost 2 bases and 9 bases respectively, with 8 bases between them. The CDR3 covers 12 residues.